This TCR beta chain appears in the sequencing data of a study of cytomegalovirus exposure and HLA in healthy donors. Broader study findings: Association of 16,951 TCR beta sequences with HLA alleles was found at 0.05 false discovery rate in a later analysis. Researchers reported in a later analysis that common viral pathogens appeared linked to several top clusters. For most subjects, TCR beta sequences were reported to predict HLA-A and HLA-B alleles with accuracy.

This clone was observed a handful of times. Its antigen is undetermined. This PCR relied on a set of 60 Vbeta primers and 13 Jbeta primers. The table came from immunoSEQ multiplex PCR; TCRdb's copy has only in-frame clones and leaves some out. The top ten clones hold roughly 6% of a sample with approximately 210,000 clones, 82% of them seen once. The receptor's source is a man aged 35-49 years in good health and CMV-seropositive. The source material was PBMCs.

The CDR3 DNA reads TGTGCCACCAGCAGAGAGCACGGCTCTGGAAACACCATATATTTT. As protein: CATSREHGSGNTIYF. The rearrangement links TRBV15 to TRBJ1-3; no clear D gene. The CDR3 sequence is 15 residues long. V was shortened by 0 bases and J by 0 bases, with 6 bases between the two germline ends. From germline, CDR1 is LNHNV and CDR2 YYDKDF (reference sequence).